This T cell receptor beta chain was obtained from a study of blood T cells in healthy people across ages. Germline V CDR1 and CDR2: SGHTA, FQGNSA. Trimming removed 3 bases from V and 0 bases from J; junction bases left unmatched: 5. This CDR3 region has 15 residues. This clonotype showed up many times. Combining a sample-barcoded 5' primer with a J-beta primer mix, a second PCR ran for roughly 7 to 11 cycles. TCRdb passed the 5' RACE reads through MiXCR, listing each CDR3 protein once. Among roughly 800,000 distinct CDR3 sequences listed, 55% to 75% were seen once. The V gene is TRBV7-2, the J gene TRBJ2-7; 7 bases agree with TRBD1. This sequence was found in a man aged 30 to 45 in good health. The sequencing input was blood. In nucleotides, the CDR3 is TGTGCCAGCAGCTTTGTGGGACAGAGCTCCTACGAGCAGTACTTC. It codes for CASSFVGQSSYEQYF.